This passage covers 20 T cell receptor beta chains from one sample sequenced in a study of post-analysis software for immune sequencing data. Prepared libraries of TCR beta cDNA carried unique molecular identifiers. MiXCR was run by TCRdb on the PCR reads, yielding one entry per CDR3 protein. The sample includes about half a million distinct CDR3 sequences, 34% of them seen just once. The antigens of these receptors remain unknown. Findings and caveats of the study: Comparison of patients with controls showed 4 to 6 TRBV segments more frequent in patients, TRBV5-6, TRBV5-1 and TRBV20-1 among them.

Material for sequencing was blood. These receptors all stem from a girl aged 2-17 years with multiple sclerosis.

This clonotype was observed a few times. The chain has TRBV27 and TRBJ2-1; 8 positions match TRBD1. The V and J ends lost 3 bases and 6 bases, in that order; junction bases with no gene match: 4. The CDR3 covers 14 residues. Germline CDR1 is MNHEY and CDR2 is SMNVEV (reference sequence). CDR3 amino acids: CASSLDRVSNEQFF. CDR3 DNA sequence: TGTGCCAGCAGTTTGGACAGGGTGAGCAATGAGCAGTTCTTC.

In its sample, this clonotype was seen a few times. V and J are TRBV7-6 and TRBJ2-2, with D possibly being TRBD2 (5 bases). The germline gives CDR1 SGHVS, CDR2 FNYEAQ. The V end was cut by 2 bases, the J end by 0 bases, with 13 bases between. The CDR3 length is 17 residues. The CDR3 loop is CASSLRLTGSNTGELFF. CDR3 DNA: TGTGCCAGCAGCTTACGCCTCACGGGGTCGAACACCGGGGAGCTGTTTTTT.

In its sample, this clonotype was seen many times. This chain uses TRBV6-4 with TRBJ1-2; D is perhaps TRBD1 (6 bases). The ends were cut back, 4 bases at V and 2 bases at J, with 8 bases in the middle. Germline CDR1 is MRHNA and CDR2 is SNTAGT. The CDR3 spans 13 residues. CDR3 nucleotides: TGTGCCAGCAGTGCCCAGGGGAACTATGGCTACACCTTC. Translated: CASSAQGNYGYTF.

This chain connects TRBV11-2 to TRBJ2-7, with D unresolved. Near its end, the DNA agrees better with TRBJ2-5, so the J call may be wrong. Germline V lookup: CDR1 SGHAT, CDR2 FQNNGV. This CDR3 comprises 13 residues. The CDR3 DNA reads TGTGCCAGCAGCATACCGGGCCGGGAGACCCAGTACTTC. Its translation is CASSIPGRETQYF.

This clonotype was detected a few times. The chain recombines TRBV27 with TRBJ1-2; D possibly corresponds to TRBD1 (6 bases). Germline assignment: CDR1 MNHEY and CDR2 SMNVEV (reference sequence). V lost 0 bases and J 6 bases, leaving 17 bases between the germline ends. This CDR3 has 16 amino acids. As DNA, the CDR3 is TGTGCCAGCAGTTTATCGTATGCGCTTTCAGGGGATGGCTACACCTTC. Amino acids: CASSLSYALSGDGYTF.

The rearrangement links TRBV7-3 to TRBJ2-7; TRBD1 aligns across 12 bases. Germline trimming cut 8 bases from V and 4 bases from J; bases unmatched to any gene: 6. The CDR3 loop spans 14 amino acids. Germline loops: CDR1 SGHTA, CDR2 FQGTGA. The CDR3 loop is CASSMGQGAYEQYF. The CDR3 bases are TGTGCCAGCTCGATGGGACAGGGGGCTTACGAGCAGTACTTC.

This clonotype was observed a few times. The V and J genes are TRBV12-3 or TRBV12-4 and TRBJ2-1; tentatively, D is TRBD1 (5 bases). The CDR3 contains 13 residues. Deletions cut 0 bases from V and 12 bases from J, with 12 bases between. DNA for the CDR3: TGTGCCAGCAGTTTAGCCCCAGGACATATGCAGTTCTTC. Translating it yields CASSLAPGHMQFF.

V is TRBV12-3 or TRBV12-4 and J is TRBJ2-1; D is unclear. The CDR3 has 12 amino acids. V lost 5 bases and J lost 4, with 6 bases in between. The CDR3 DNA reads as TGTGCCAGCAGTGGAAGGTACAATGAGCAGTTCTTC. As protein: CASSGRYNEQFF.

For the CDR3, the DNA is TGCAGTGCTAGCGCGGGGAATCAGCCCCAGCATTTT. The encoded protein is CSASAGNQPQHF. The chain couples TRBV20-1 to TRBJ1-5; D is unclear. V lost 3 bases, J lost 4 bases, and 7 bases lay in between. Per the germline V gene, CDR1 is DFQATT and CDR2 is SNEGSKA (reference sequence). The CDR3 covers 12 residues.

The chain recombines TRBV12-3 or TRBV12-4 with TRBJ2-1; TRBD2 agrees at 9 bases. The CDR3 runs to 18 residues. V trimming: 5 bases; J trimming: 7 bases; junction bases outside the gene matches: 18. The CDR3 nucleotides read TGTGCCAGCAGTCCCGAGCTGGGGTTCGCGGGGGGGCAGAATGAGCAGTTCTTC. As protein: CASSPELGFAGGQNEQFF.

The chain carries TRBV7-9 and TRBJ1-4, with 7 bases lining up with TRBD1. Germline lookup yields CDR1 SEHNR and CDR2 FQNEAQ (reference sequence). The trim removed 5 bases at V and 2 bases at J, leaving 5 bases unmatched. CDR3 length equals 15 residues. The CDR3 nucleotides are TGTGCCAGCAGCCGTGGGACAGCTACTAATGAAAAACTGTTTTTT. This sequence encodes CASSRGTATNEKLFF.

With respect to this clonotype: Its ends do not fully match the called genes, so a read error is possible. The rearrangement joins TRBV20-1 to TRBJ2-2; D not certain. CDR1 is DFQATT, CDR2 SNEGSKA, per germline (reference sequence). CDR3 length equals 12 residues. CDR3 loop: CSARPNPGELFF. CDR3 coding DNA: TGCAGTGCTAGACCGAACCCCGGGGAGCTGTTTTTT.

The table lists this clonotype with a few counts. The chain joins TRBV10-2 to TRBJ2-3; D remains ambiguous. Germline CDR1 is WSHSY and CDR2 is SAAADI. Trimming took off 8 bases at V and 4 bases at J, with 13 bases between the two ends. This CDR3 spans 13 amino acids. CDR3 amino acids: CASGPRDSDTQYF. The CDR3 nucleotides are TGCGCCAGCGGACCACGAGATTCAGATACGCAGTATTTT.

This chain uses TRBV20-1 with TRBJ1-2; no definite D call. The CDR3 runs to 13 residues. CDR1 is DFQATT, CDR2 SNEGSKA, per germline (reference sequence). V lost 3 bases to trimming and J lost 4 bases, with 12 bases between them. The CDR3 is CSASLSATYGYTF. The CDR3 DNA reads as TGCAGTGCTAGCCTGTCGGCTACCTATGGCTACACCTTC.

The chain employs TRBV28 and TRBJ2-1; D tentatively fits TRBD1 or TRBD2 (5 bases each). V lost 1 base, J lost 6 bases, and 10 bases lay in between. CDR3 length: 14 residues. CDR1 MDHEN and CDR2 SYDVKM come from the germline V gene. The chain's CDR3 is CASSLSSGTNEQFF. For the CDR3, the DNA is TGTGCCAGCAGTTTATCCTCGGGGACCAATGAGCAGTTCTTC.

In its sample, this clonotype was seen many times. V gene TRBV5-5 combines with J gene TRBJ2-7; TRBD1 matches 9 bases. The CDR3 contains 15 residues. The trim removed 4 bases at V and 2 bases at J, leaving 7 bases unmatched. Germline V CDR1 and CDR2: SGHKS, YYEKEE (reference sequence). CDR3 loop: CASSDGQGRTYEQYF. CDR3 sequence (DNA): TGTGCCAGCAGCGACGGACAGGGGAGGACCTACGAGCAGTACTTC.

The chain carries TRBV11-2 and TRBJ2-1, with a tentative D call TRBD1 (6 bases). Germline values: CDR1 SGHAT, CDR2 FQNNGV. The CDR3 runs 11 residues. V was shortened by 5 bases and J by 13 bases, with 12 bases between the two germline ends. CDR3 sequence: CASSLTGLQFF. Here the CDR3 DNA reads TGTGCCAGCAGCCTTACAGGGCTCCAGTTCTTC.

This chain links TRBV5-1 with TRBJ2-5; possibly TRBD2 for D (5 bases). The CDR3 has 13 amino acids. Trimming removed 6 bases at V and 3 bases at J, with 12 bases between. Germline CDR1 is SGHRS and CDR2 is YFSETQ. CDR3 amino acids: CASMGSVKETQYF. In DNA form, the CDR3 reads TGCGCCAGCATGGGTAGCGTTAAAGAGACCCAGTACTTC.

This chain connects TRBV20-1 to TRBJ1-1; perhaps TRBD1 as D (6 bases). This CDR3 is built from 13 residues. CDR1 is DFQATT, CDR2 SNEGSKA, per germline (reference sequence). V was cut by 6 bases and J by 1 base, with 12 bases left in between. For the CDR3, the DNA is TGCAGTGCGACCAGGGGATCGAACACTGAAGCTTTCTTT. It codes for CSATRGSNTEAFF.

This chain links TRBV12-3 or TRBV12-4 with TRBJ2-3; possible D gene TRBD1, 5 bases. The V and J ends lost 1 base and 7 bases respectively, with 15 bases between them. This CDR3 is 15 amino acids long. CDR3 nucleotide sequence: TGTGCCAGCAGTTTAGACGCAGGGTTTGGGAATACGCAGTATTTT. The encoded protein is CASSLDAGFGNTQYF.